A single sample gave rise to the 13 T cell receptor beta chains below, sequenced in a study of blood T cells in healthy people across ages (dated by TCRdb to 2015 to 2017). Library method: 5' RACE. Sequenced using an Illumina HiSeq 2500. A second roughly 6 to 12 cycle PCR used a sample-barcoded 5' primer and a J-beta primer mix. TCRdb's own reprocessing of the public reads used fastp at Q25 and MiXCR and kept productive beta chains. Rows with a matching CDR3 protein are joined into one entry that keeps the most common DNA and genes. Counted in this sample were about 780,000 distinct CDR3 sequences; 25% to 30% of them appeared once. The ten most abundant clones make up less than 3.5% of the sample. This sample also belongs to another study, concerning T cells of mothers and their children.

Sequenced input: blood. These receptors originate from a boy between 10 and 17 years old in good health.

V usage is TRBV15 and J usage is TRBJ1-5, with TRBD1 matching over 9 bases. J gave up 7 bases and V 8 bases, and 6 bases lay outside the gene matches. The CDR3 spans 13 residues. Germline V gene lookup returns CDR1 LNHNV and CDR2 YYDKDF (reference sequence). The CDR3 DNA reads as TGTGCCACCGGAGACAGGGGGAGGCAGCCCCAGCATTTT. Its translation: CATGDRGRQPQHF.

This clonotype occurred a few times. The V gene is TRBV5-4, the J gene TRBJ2-4; 9 bases are a match to TRBD1. V shed 5 bases and J 8 bases; nucleotides not matched to a gene: 5. The CDR3 contains 13 residues. CDR1 SGHNT and CDR2 YYREEE come from the germline V gene (reference sequence). The CDR3 sequence: CASRSRQGDIQYF. CDR3 coding DNA: TGTGCCAGCAGAAGTAGACAGGGGGACATTCAGTACTTC.

The rearrangement links TRBV5-1 to TRBJ2-4, with D possibly being TRBD1 (6 bases). Germline CDR1 is SGHRS and CDR2 is YFSETQ. Trimming cost V 4 bases and J 8 bases, with 16 bases left between them. This CDR3 is 14 amino acids long. The CDR3 protein is CASSSVREGDIQYF. The CDR3 bases are TGCGCCAGCAGCAGCGTACGAGAGGGGGACATTCAGTACTTC.

The sample holds a few counts of this clonotype. The rearrangement joins TRBV5-1 to TRBJ2-7; 8 bases match TRBD2. The germline V gene has CDR1 SGHRS and CDR2 YFSETQ. CDR3 length: 15 amino acids. V trimming: 5 bases; J trimming: 4 bases; junction bases outside the gene matches: 11. The CDR3 nucleotides read TGCGCCAGCAGAGCCGGGGTTAGCGGGGTGTACGAGCAGTACTTC. This sequence encodes CASRAGVSGVYEQYF.

The rearrangement uses TRBV4-1 and TRBJ2-3; 7 bases align to TRBD2. CDR1 and CDR2 (germline): MGHRA, YSYEKL. V lost 1 base and J lost 8; bases outside the gene matches: 9. There are 15 residues in the CDR3. The CDR3 DNA follows: TGCGCCAGCAGCCAAGTTGCCAGCGGGGATGGTACGCAGTATTTT. It is translated as CASSQVASGDGTQYF.

The table lists this clonotype with a few counts. V is TRBV5-6 and J is TRBJ1-6; D unresolved. The CDR3 consists of 16 residues. CDR1 and CDR2 from the germline V gene are SGHDT and YYEEEE. V lost 2 bases and J 0 bases, leaving 9 bases between the germline ends. CDR3: CASSFHVTSYNSPLHF. The DNA for the CDR3 is TGTGCCAGCAGCTTTCACGTGACCTCCTATAATTCACCCCTCCACTTT.

The genes are TRBV20-1 and TRBJ2-3; D is ambiguous. With 1 base removed from V and 6 bases from J, the gap between germline ends came to 8 bases. Germline CDR1 DFQATT, CDR2 SNEGSKA (reference sequence). This CDR3 has 12 amino acids. The CDR3 DNA follows: TGCAGTGCTAGAGGGTCGGTCGATACGCAGTATTTT. Its protein is CSARGSVDTQYF.

This clonotype was seen more than once but under ten times. The rearrangement joins TRBV14 to TRBJ2-7, with a possible D match to TRBD1 (6 bases). This CDR3 is 12 amino acids long. Trimming took 4 bases from V and 7 from J, leaving 11 bases between them. CDR1 is SGHDN, CDR2 FVKESK, per germline. CDR3 nucleotide sequence: TGTGCCAGCAGCCGGGCCACAGGGGAGCAGTACTTC. Residues: CASSRATGEQYF.

The chain carries TRBV24-1 and TRBJ1-2; D is unclear. This CDR3 has 12 amino acids. Trimming cost V 5 bases and J 8 bases, with 11 bases left between them. Per the germline V gene, CDR1 is KGHDR and CDR2 is SFDVKD. The CDR3 DNA reads TGTGCCACCAGTGGGGGATTCTACGGCTACACCTTC. Its translation is CATSGGFYGYTF.

This clonotype turned up a few times. This sequence joins TRBV28 and TRBJ2-2; D unclear. V dropped 2 bases and J dropped 1 base, with 8 bases sitting between them. CDR3 length equals 15 residues. Germline V gives CDR1 MDHEN, CDR2 SYDVKM. Written as DNA, the CDR3 is TGTGCCAGCAGTTTAGAATACAGGAACACCGGGGAGCTGTTTTTT. Translated, it gives CASSLEYRNTGELFF. Looking up the rest from reference TRBV28 and TRBJ2-2 gives the full variable domain: DVKVTQSSRYLVKRTGEKVFLECVQDMDHENMFWYRQDPGLGLRLIYFSYDVKMKEKGDIPEGYSVSREKKERFSLILESASTNQTSMYLCASSLEYRNTGELFFGEGSRLTVL.

This clonotype was counted only a few times. The V and J genes are TRBV13 and TRBJ2-2, with D perhaps TRBD2 (5 bases). CDR1 and CDR2 from the germline V gene are PRHDT and FYEKMQ (reference sequence). The CDR3 length is 14 residues. The V end lost 4 bases, the J end lost 7 bases, and 13 bases lay between the germline ends. The CDR3 coding sequence is TGTGCCAGCAGCTCTGATGGACTGGGCGGGGAGCTGTTTTTT. Its protein product is CASSSDGLGGELFF.

The table lists this clonotype with a few counts. The chain joins TRBV5-1 to TRBJ2-2; 10 positions match TRBD2. Germline V gene lookup returns CDR1 SGHRS and CDR2 YFSETQ. The CDR3 extends over 17 amino acids. V shed 4 bases, J shed 1 base, and the junction held 7 bases outside the gene matches. Here the CDR3 reads CASSVSLAGVNTGELFF. CDR3 coding DNA: TGCGCCAGCAGCGTCTCGCTAGCGGGGGTGAACACCGGGGAGCTGTTTTTT.

A few counts support this clonotype. The V call is TRBV20-1, the J call TRBJ2-3; unclear D gene. There are 12 residues in the CDR3. The ends were cut back, 0 bases at V and 8 bases at J, with 9 bases in the middle. The V gene's germline CDR1 is DFQATT and CDR2 SNEGSKA (reference sequence). CDR3 residues: CSARDLGGTQYF. The CDR3 DNA reads TGCAGTGCTAGAGATCTAGGTGGTACGCAGTATTTT.